Shown below are 26 T cell receptor beta chains from a single sample sequenced in a study of T cells in Graves' hyperthyroidism and ophthalmopathy. Researchers took RNA transcripts and amplified the TCR beta CDR3 regions from them. HTBI primers drove first-round RT-PCR of the TCR CDR3. Via MiXCR, TCRdb re-called the multiplex PCR reads, giving one row per CDR3 protein. The sample holds more than 300,000 distinct CDR3 sequences; around 13% are singletons and the top ten take roughly a fifth. Input material: blood. The receptors here all came from a woman aged 30 to 39 with Graves' ophthalmopathy.

This clonotype was seen at least ten times. This chain connects TRBV7-9 to TRBJ2-1, with 7 bases matching TRBD1. The germline V gene has CDR1 SEHNR and CDR2 FQNEAQ (reference sequence). The CDR3 has 15 amino acids. V trimming: 3 bases; J trimming: 6 bases; junction bases outside the gene matches: 8. The CDR3 bases are TGTGCCAGCAGCTTCCGACAGGGTAATGGCAATGAGCAGTTCTTC. Its protein is CASSFRQGNGNEQFF.

In this sample, this clonotype turned up many times. The chain recombines TRBV7-6 with TRBJ2-2; TRBD1 agrees at 9 bases. Germline V CDR1 and CDR2: SGHVS, FNYEAQ. J gave up 4 bases and V 3 bases, and 3 bases lay outside the gene matches. The CDR3 extends over 15 amino acids. The CDR3 DNA is TGTGCCAGCAGCTTTAGACAGGGGGGCACCGGGGAGCTGTTTTTT. This codes for CASSFRQGGTGELFF.

This clonotype appeared many times. The gene calls are TRBV6-1 and TRBJ2-1; no clear D gene. Germline V gene data show CDR1 as MNHNS and CDR2 as SASEGT. This CDR3 is built from 14 residues. The germline V and J ends were trimmed by 1 base and 7 bases, with 11 bases remaining between them. The CDR3 sequence: CASSEEVRKNEQFF. The CDR3 DNA sequence: TGTGCCAGCAGTGAAGAGGTCAGAAAGAATGAGCAGTTCTTC.

This clonotype came up many times. The chain uses TRBV12-3 or TRBV12-4 and TRBJ2-1; 9 bases align to TRBD2. Germline trimming cut 3 bases from V and 6 bases from J; bases unmatched to any gene: 3. The CDR3 is 14 amino acids. Written as DNA, the CDR3 is TGTGCCAGCAGTTTTTCTAGCGGGATCAATGAGCAGTTCTTC. Amino acid sequence: CASSFSSGINEQFF.

This clonotype was picked up many times. The chain uses TRBV11-2 and TRBJ2-1, with D possibly being TRBD1 or TRBD2 (5 bases each). Germline lookup yields CDR1 SGHAT and CDR2 FQNNGV. The CDR3 totals 13 residues. V lost 4 bases to trimming and J lost 8 bases, with 12 bases between them. The CDR3 region has the DNA TGTGCCAGCAGCTACCGGGACGGTGATGAGCAGTTCTTC. Its translation: CASSYRDGDEQFF.

This clonotype appeared a few times. The V gene is TRBV4-1, the J gene TRBJ2-3; D perhaps matches TRBD2 (5 bases). The germline V and J ends were trimmed by 4 bases and 3 bases, with 17 bases remaining between them. Germline CDR1 and CDR2: MGHRA and YSYEKL. The CDR3 covers 16 residues. The CDR3 DNA reads TGCGCCAGCAGCCCGAAGAGGGTATTGCTGACAGATACGCAGTATTTT. Translating gives CASSPKRVLLTDTQYF.

Note on this clonotype: This clone may be a read error of a much larger clone one base away. The chain couples TRBV12-3 or TRBV12-4 to TRBJ2-1; TRBD2 agrees at 8 bases. Trimming removed 3 bases from V and 3 bases from J; junction bases left unmatched: 7. The CDR3 extends over 16 amino acids. As DNA, the CDR3 is TGTGCCAGCAGTTTCGGGTGGCGGGAGGACTACAATGAGCAGTTCTTC. It specifies CASSFGWREDYNEQFF.

This clonotype has more than one count but fewer than ten. This sequence joins TRBV29-1 and TRBJ1-3; D gene uncertain. CDR1 SQVTM and CDR2 ANQGSEA come from the germline V gene. The CDR3 sequence is 13 residues long. The V end was cut by 0 bases, the J end by 7 bases, with 10 bases between. The CDR3 sequence is CSVEDPVWNTIYF. The DNA of the CDR3 is TGCAGCGTTGAAGATCCCGTATGGAACACCATATATTTT.

This clonotype appeared many times. The rearrangement uses TRBV11-2 and TRBJ1-2; TRBD1 is a possible D gene (6 bases). Germline CDR1 is SGHAT and CDR2 is FQNNGV. The CDR3 sequence is 14 residues long. Deletions cut 1 base from V and 4 bases from J, with 10 bases between. This CDR3 reads CASSLAEGVYGYTF. CDR3 DNA sequence: TGTGCCAGCAGCTTAGCTGAGGGGGTCTATGGCTACACCTTC. Based on the CDR3 plus reference TRBV11-2 and TRBJ1-2, the full variable domain is EAGVAQSPRYKIIEKRQSVAFWCNPISGHATLYWYQQILGQGPKLLIQFQNNGVVDDSQLPKDRFSAERLKGVDSTLKIQPAKLEDSAVYLCASSLAEGVYGYTFGSGTRLTVV.

This clonotype came up many times. The chain employs TRBV18 and TRBJ2-7, with 7 nucleotides matching TRBD2. The germline gives CDR1 KGHSH, CDR2 LQKENI. The trim removed 7 bases at V and 2 bases at J, leaving 11 bases unmatched. CDR3 size: 15 residues. CDR3 DNA: TGTGCCAGCTTCACCACTACAGCGGGGACCTACGAGCAGTACTTC. It translates to CASFTTTAGTYEQYF.

This clonotype was seen repeatedly, ten times or more. Written as DNA, the CDR3 is TGTGCCAGCAGCTTTCTTTTAGCGGGGGAATACAATGAGCAGTTCTTC. As protein: CASSFLLAGEYNEQFF. V is TRBV11-1 and J is TRBJ2-1, with TRBD2 matching over 9 bases. CDR1 SGHAT and CDR2 FQDESV come from the germline V gene (reference sequence). Losses at the gene ends were 3 bases for V and 4 bases for J; bases not matched to a gene: 7. The CDR3 extends over 16 amino acids.

This clonotype was recorded at least ten times. This chain connects TRBV7-2 to TRBJ1-6; 7 bases match TRBD1. This CDR3 is built from 18 residues. The germline CDR1 and CDR2 sequences are SGHTA and FQGNSA. V lost 4 bases and J lost 3; bases outside the gene matches: 12. In nucleotides, the CDR3 is TGTGCCAGCAGCTACGCAGGGGGAGCTCTAGTCTATAATTCACCCCTCCACTTT. This translates into CASSYAGGALVYNSPLHF.

This chain uses TRBV2 with TRBJ2-1, with 8 bases fitting TRBD2. The ends lost 8 bases at V and 4 bases at J; junction bases unmatched: 7. The CDR3 runs 14 residues. Germline CDR1 reads SNHLY; CDR2 reads FYNNEI. The CDR3 loop is CASGAGVRYNEQFF. DNA of the CDR3: TGTGCCAGCGGAGCGGGAGTTAGGTACAATGAGCAGTTCTTC.

This clonotype has at least ten counts. The rearrangement joins TRBV7-2 to TRBJ2-1; 7 bases are a match to TRBD1. Germline V gives CDR1 SGHTA, CDR2 FQGNSA. CDR3 length: 14 residues. Unmatched junction bases numbered 8, after V lost 6 bases and J lost 6 bases. The CDR3 sequence is CASSRQGVINEQFF. CDR3 DNA: TGTGCCAGCAGTCGACAGGGAGTAATCAATGAGCAGTTCTTC.

The chain carries TRBV4-1 and TRBJ2-3, with TRBD2 matching over 7 bases. V lost 0 bases, J lost 0 bases, and 3 bases stayed unmatched. The CDR3 is 16 amino acids. Germline V gene sequence: CDR1 MGHRA, CDR2 YSYEKL. The CDR3: CASSQDGEGSTDTQYF. Written as DNA, the CDR3 is TGCGCCAGCAGCCAAGATGGGGAGGGGAGCACAGATACGCAGTATTTT.

The rearrangement links TRBV24-1 to TRBJ2-7; D gene uncertain. CDR1 is KGHDR, CDR2 SFDVKD, per germline. Between the trimmed V and J ends, which lost 2 bases and 3 bases, there was a span of 7 bases. The CDR3 runs 13 residues. CDR3 loop: CATSDWAGYEQYF. CDR3 nucleotide sequence: TGTGCCACCAGTGATTGGGCAGGCTACGAGCAGTACTTC.

In the case of this clonotype: A much larger clone is a single base away; this may be a read error. V and J are TRBV20-1 and TRBJ2-1; 9 nucleotides align to TRBD2. Germline CDR1 reads DFQATT; CDR2 reads SNEGSKA (reference sequence). The CDR3 is 17 amino acids. The CDR3 DNA follows: TGCAGTGCTAGAGATTGGGTTTCTAGCGGGGCCTACATTGAGCAGTTCTTC. Protein sequence: CSARDWVSSGAYIEQFF.

About this clonotype itself: A single base separates this from a much larger clone, so it may be a read error. This chain joins TRBV28 and TRBJ2-2; D is perhaps TRBD2 (6 bases). The CDR3 totals 15 residues. Germline assignment: CDR1 MDHEN and CDR2 SYDVKM. Trimming took off 5 bases at V and 4 bases at J, with 14 bases between the two ends. The CDR3 DNA follows: TGTGCCAGCAGTCCACCGGGGGTGGTCACCGGGGAGCTGTTTTTT. Protein sequence: CASSPPGVVTGELFF.

This clonotype was seen ten or more times. This chain joins TRBV28 and TRBJ2-7; no firm D call. The germline CDR1 and CDR2 sequences are MDHEN and SYDVKM. V was cut by 7 bases and J by 0 bases, with 7 bases left in between. CDR3 length: 12 residues. CDR3 coding DNA: TGTGCCAGCATTAGGGACTCCTACGAGCAGTACTTC. Its translation: CASIRDSYEQYF.

This clonotype has at least ten counts. The V call is TRBV6-1, the J call TRBJ1-6, with D possibly being TRBD1 (5 bases). Per germline, CDR1 MNHNS and CDR2 SASEGT. Trimming took 3 bases from V and 10 from J, leaving 13 bases between them. The length of the CDR3 is 14 residues. DNA for the CDR3: TGTGCCAGCAGTGACATCGGCAGGGAGTCACCCCTCCACTTT. It specifies CASSDIGRESPLHF.

This clonotype was picked up many times. The chain is built from TRBV2 and TRBJ1-6; TRBD1 might be the D (5 bases). The V gene lost 5 bases and the J gene lost 9 bases, with 14 bases spanning the gap. In germline, CDR1 is SNHLY, CDR2 FYNNEI. This CDR3 spans 14 amino acids. CDR3 in DNA: TGTGCCAGCAGTACACTCGGGGGGATTTCACCCCTCCACTTT. It encodes CASSTLGGISPLHF.

This clonotype was found many times. The chain combines TRBV6-1 with TRBJ2-5; 7 bases align to TRBD1. Germline CDR1 MNHNS, CDR2 SASEGT. This CDR3 contains 14 residues. J lost 3 bases, V lost 6 bases, and 7 bases had no gene match. In nucleotides, the CDR3 is TGTGCCAGCAGCCACCGACAGGGTGAAGAGACCCAGTACTTC. Translation gives CASSHRQGEETQYF.

The chain links TRBV2 to TRBJ1-2, with TRBD1 matching 7 bases. After removal of 9 bases from V and 4 bases from J, the junction contained 11 bases not matched to a gene. Germline CDR1 reads SNHLY; CDR2 reads FYNNEI. The CDR3 consists of 14 residues. The CDR3 sequence: CARNRDRGAYGYTF. CDR3 coding DNA: TGTGCCAGGAACCGGGACAGAGGGGCCTATGGCTACACCTTC.

The table lists this clonotype with many counts. The V call is TRBV6-1, the J call TRBJ2-7; no definite D call. Trimming took off 6 bases at V and 2 bases at J, with 20 bases between the two ends. In germline, CDR1 is MNHNS, CDR2 SASEGT. The CDR3 covers 16 residues. CDR3 residues: CASRPRRRNSAYEQYF. The CDR3, as DNA: TGTGCCAGCAGACCCCGGCGCCGGAACAGCGCCTACGAGCAGTACTTC.

This clonotype was counted between two and nine times. The chain couples TRBV6-1 to TRBJ1-6; possible D gene TRBD1, 5 bases. The CDR3 runs to 14 residues. Germline V gene sequence: CDR1 MNHNS, CDR2 SASEGT. V lost 3 bases and J 12 bases, leaving 15 bases between the germline ends. The CDR3 spells CASSEVRAREPLHF. The DNA of the CDR3 is TGTGCCAGCAGTGAGGTCAGGGCTCGGGAACCCCTCCACTTT.

The rearrangement links TRBV5-5 to TRBJ2-7, with D unresolved. Trimming removed 4 bases at V and 3 bases at J, with 11 bases between. The germline gives CDR1 SGHKS, CDR2 YYEKEE (reference sequence). The CDR3 loop spans 13 amino acids. The CDR3 region has the DNA TGTGCCAGCAGCCATTCACTCCACTACGAGCAGTACTTC. Protein sequence: CASSHSLHYEQYF.